This passage covers 4 T cell receptor beta chains from one sample sequenced in a study of cytomegalovirus exposure and HLA in healthy donors. Amplification used 60 Vbeta primers and 13 Jbeta primers. Produced via immunoSEQ multiplex PCR; TCRdb's table is partial and in-frame only. This sample yields 85,000 to 120,000 clones, of which about 70% are seen a single time; about 2.8% belongs to the top ten. Sequenced: PBMCs. The receptors originated from a female donor in good health and CMV-seronegative.

This clone showed up just a few times. V usage is TRBV6-1 and J usage is TRBJ1-6, with D perhaps matching TRBD1 (6 bases). This CDR3 has 13 residues. Trimming pared 8 bases from V and 4 bases from J, leaving 9 bases between. Per the germline V gene, CDR1 is MNHNS and CDR2 is SASEGT. This CDR3 is CASDTGYNSPLHF. CDR3 nucleotide sequence: TGTGCCAGCGACACAGGGTATAATTCACCCCTCCACTTT.

The chain employs TRBV6-1 and TRBJ2-1, with D uncertain. The length of the CDR3 is 16 residues. In germline, CDR1 is MNHNS, CDR2 SASEGT. Trimming cost V 4 bases and J 8 bases, with 21 bases left between them. This CDR3 is CASSARVVPYYDEQFF. CDR3 DNA: TGTGCCAGCAGTGCCCGCGTCGTCCCCTATTACGATGAGCAGTTCTTC.

The rearrangement links TRBV27 to TRBJ1-2; 7 bases fit TRBD1. The CDR3 covers 17 residues. Trimming removed 3 bases from V and 0 bases from J; junction bases left unmatched: 10. The germline V gene encodes CDR1 MNHEY and CDR2 SMNVEV (reference sequence). For the CDR3, the DNA is TGTGCCAGCAGTTTCTCCAGGTTCAGGGGGGCTAACTATGGCTACACCTTC. It is translated as CASSFSRFRGANYGYTF.

V gene TRBV11-2 combines with J gene TRBJ1-1; D is perhaps TRBD1 (6 bases). Germline CDR1 is SGHAT and CDR2 is FQNNGV. With 5 bases removed from V and 4 bases from J, the gap between germline ends came to 11 bases. The CDR3 spans 13 residues. CDR3 nucleotide sequence: TGTGCCAGCAGCCTCAACAGGGCCACTGAAGCTTTCTTT. Its translation is CASSLNRATEAFF.